Listed here are 5 T cell receptor beta chains from one sample, sequenced in a study of CD8+ T cells in alopecia areata. Once RNA had been extracted, it was reverse transcribed into cDNA to act as the sequencing template. TCRdb's copy holds only in-frame clones and misses some; the assay was immunoSEQ multiplex PCR. The table includes some 190,000 clones, about 60% detected once. Treatment: oral pan-JAK inhibitor, 5-10 mg twice daily. The material was CD4+ T cells sorted from blood, obtained at week 4, from a patient treated with tofacitinib. These receptors all stem from a human donor with alopecia areata.

The V gene is TRBV29-1, the J gene TRBJ1-5, with TRBD1 as a possible D gene (6 bases). V dropped 5 bases and J dropped 7 bases, with 12 bases sitting between them. The CDR3 has 12 amino acids. Germline V gives CDR1 SQVTM, CDR2 ANQGSEA. The DNA for the CDR3 is TGCAGCGTTAAGGCAGGGGAACAGCCCCAGCATTTT. Protein product: CSVKAGEQPQHF.

This chain connects TRBV6-5 to TRBJ2-7, with 8 positions matching TRBD1. Trimming cost V 7 bases and J 0 bases; bases outside gene matches: 8. The CDR3 loop spans 15 amino acids. Germline V gives CDR1 MNHEY, CDR2 SVGAGI. CDR3 protein: CASTPRQGSSYEQYF. The CDR3 DNA reads as TGTGCCAGCACACCTAGACAGGGGAGCTCCTACGAGCAGTACTTC.

The rearrangement links TRBV2 to TRBJ1-5; D call uncertain. Between the trimmed V and J ends, which lost 5 bases and 5 bases, there was a span of 10 bases. The CDR3 has 13 amino acids. In germline, CDR1 is SNHLY, CDR2 FYNNEI. As DNA, the CDR3 is TGTGCCAGCAGTCGCAGGCGAGATCAGCCCCAGCATTTT. This encodes CASSRRRDQPQHF.

The chain combines TRBV19 with TRBJ2-4; D not resolved. Germline lookup yields CDR1 LNHDA and CDR2 SQIVND (reference sequence). This CDR3 contains 16 residues. The V end lost 1 base, the J end lost 0 bases, and 10 bases lay between the germline ends. CDR3 bases: TGTGCCAGTAGTATAGGCCCCACCCTAGCCAAAAACATTCAGTACTTC. Translation gives CASSIGPTLAKNIQYF.

The gene calls are TRBV25-1 and TRBJ1-2; D not certain. CDR1 is MGHDK, CDR2 SYGVNS, per germline. CDR3 length equals 12 residues. Trimming pared 6 bases from V and 3 bases from J, leaving 8 bases between. CDR3 sequence reads: CASRRQDYGYTF. The CDR3 DNA sequence: TGTGCCAGCAGGAGGCAGGACTATGGCTACACCTTC.